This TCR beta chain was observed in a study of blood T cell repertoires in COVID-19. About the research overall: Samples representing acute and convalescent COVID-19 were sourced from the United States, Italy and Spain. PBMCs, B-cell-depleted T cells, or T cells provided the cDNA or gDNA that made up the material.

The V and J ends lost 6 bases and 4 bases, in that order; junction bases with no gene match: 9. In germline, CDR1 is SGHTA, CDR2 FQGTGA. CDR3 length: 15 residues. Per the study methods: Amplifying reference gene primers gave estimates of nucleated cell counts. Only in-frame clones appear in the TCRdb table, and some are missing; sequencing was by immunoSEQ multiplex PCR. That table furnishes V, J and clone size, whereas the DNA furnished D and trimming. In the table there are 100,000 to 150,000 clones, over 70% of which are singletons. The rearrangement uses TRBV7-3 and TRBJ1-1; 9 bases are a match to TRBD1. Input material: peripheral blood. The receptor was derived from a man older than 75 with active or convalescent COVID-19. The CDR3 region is CASSIGTGSGTEAFF. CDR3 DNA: TGTGCCAGCAGTATCGGGACAGGGTCGGGCACTGAAGCTTTCTTT.